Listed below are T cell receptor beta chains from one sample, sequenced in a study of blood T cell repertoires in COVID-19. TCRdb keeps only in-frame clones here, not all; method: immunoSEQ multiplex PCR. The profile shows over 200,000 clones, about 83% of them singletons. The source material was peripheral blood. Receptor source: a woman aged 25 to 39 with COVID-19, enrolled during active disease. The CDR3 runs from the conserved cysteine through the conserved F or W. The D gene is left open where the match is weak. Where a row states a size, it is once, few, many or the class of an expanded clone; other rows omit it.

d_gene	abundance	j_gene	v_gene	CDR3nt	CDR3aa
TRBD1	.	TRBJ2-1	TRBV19	TGTGCCAGTAGCCTACAGGACAGGATTGAGCAGTTCTTC	CASSLQDRIEQFF
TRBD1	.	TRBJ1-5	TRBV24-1	TGTGCCACCAGTGCCGGGGACAGGGACAATCAGCCCCAGCATTTT	CATSAGDRDNQPQHF
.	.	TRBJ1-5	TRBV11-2	TGTGCCAGCAGCTTCGGAGGGGATCAGCCCCAGCATTTT	CASSFGGDQPQHF
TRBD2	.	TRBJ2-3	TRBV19	TGTGCCAGTAGGCCGACTAGCGGGAGGACAGATACGCAGTATTTT	CASRPTSGRTDTQYF
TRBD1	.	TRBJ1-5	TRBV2	TGTGCCAGCACCGAGGGGGACAGGGGGAATCAGCCCCAGCATTTT	CASTEGDRGNQPQHF
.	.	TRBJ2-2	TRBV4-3	TGCGCCAGCAGCCAGGACAGGAACACCGGGGAGCTGTTTTTT	CASSQDRNTGELFF
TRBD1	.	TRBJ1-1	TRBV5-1	TGCGCCAGCAGCTTGGCGCCGGGACAGCAAAACACTGAAGCTTTCTTT	CASSLAPGQQNTEAFF
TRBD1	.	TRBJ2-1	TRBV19	TGTGCCAGTAGTACCCTTTTGGGACAGGGCTACAATGAGCAGTTCTTC	CASSTLLGQGYNEQFF
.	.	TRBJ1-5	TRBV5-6	TGTGCCAGCAGCTTGGGCAGGGGTCCCCAGCATTTT	CASSLGRGPQHF
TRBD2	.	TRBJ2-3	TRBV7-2	TGTGCCAGCAGCTTAGTTCAGCGGGACCGAATAAGCACAGATACGCAGTATTTT	CASSLVQRDRISTDTQYF
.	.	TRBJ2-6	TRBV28	TGTGCCAGCAGTCTGATAGGGTGGGGAGAAAGCTCTGGGGCCAACGTCCTGACTTTC	CASSLIGWGESSGANVLTF
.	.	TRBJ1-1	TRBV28	TGTGCCAGCAGTCCCGGGGTCGGGACTTGGGCTTTCTTT	CASSPGVGTWAFF
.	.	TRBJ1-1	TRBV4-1	TGCGCCAGCAGCCAAGAGAACGGGGTCAACACTGAAGCTTTCTTT	CASSQENGVNTEAFF
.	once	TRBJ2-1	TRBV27	TGTGCCAGCACCCTTCTGGGGGGGCGGGATGAGCAGTTCTTC	CASTLLGGRDEQFF
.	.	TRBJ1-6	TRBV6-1	TGTGCCAGCAGTGAAGGGCTTTTCCTCAGCTCCTATAATTCACCCCTCCACTTT	CASSEGLFLSSYNSPLHF
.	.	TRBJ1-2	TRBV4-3	TGCGCCAGCAGCCAAGAGGTAGGGGTCCATGGCTACACCTTC	CASSQEVGVHGYTF
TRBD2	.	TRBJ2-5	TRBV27	TGTGCCAGCAGTAGGGCTAGCGGGAGTTTGACCCAGTACTTC	CASSRASGSLTQYF
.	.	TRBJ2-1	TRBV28	TGTGCCAGCAGTGTGCGACTACTTAGCTCCTACAATGAGCAGTTCTTC	CASSVRLLSSYNEQFF
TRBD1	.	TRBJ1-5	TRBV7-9	TGTGCCAGCAGCCCGACAGGGGGAACTGGAATAGCCCAGCATTTT	CASSPTGGTGIAQHF
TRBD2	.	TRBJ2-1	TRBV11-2	TGTGCCAGCAGCAAACTAGCGGGAGGGCCTAACAATGAGCAGTTCTTC	CASSKLAGGPNNEQFF
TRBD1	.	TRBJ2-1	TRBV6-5	TGTGCCAGCAGTTACCCTCCAGGGGGCAGGGATCAGTTCTTC	CASSYPPGGRDQFF
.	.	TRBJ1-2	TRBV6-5	TGTGCCAGCAGCAGTCCAGGGGCGAGCTATGGCTACACCTTC	CASSSPGASYGYTF
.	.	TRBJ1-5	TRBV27	TGTGCCAGCAGTTTGGAGGGCAAGAGTCAGCCCCAGCATTTT	CASSLEGKSQPQHF
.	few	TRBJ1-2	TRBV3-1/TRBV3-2	TGTGCCAGCAGCCCCCCCGGGGGGCTGGGGGCGAACTATGGCTACACCTTC	CASSPPGGLGANYGYTF